This T cell receptor beta chain was identified during a study of blood T cell repertoires in COVID-19. The protocol was immunoSEQ multiplex PCR, while the TCRdb copy is restricted to in-frame clones and leaves out a portion. The sample records 180,000 or so clones, roughly 86% being singletons. The CDR3 runs to 16 residues. Germline CDR1 is SGHVS and CDR2 is FNYEAQ. Trimming stripped 5 bases from V and 7 bases from J, with 21 bases between. This TCR was sampled from a man aged 40-50 years with active or convalescent COVID-19. This chain links TRBV7-6 with TRBJ2-1; D is perhaps TRBD2 (5 bases). The sequenced sample consisted of peripheral blood. As DNA, the CDR3 is TGTGCCAGCAGCCCCCTGAGGGAAGGGATTGGTAATGAGCAGTTCTTC. Translating gives CASSPLREGIGNEQFF.